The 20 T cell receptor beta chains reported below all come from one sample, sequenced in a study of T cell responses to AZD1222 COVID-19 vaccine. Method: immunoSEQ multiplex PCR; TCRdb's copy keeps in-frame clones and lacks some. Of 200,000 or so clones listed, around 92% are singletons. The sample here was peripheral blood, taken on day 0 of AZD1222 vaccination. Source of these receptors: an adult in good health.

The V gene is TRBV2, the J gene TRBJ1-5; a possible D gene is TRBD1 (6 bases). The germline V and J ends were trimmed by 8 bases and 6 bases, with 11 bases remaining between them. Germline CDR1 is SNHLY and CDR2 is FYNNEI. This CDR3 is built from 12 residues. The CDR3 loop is CASHRVGQPQHF. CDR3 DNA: TGTGCCAGCCACAGGGTTGGTCAGCCCCAGCATTTT.

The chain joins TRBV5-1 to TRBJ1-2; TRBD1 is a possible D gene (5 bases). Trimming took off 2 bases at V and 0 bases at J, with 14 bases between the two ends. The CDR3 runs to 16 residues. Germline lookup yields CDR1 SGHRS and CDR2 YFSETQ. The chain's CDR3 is CASSFSGRDPNYGYTF. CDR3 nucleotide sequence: TGCGCCAGCAGCTTTTCCGGGAGGGACCCTAACTATGGCTACACCTTC.

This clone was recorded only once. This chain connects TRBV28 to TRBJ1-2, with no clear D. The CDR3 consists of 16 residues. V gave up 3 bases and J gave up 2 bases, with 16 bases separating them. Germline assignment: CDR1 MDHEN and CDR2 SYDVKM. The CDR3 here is CASSFVPPSRNYGYTF. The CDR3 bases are TGTGCCAGCAGTTTTGTTCCCCCCTCCCGCAACTATGGCTACACCTTC.

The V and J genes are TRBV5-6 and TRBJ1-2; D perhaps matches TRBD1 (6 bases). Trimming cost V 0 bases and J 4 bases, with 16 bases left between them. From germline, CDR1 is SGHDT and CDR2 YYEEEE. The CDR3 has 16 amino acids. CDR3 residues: CASSLVPDSSIYGYTF. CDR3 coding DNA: TGTGCCAGCAGCTTGGTGCCGGACAGCTCTATCTATGGCTACACCTTC.

The CDR3 DNA follows: TGTGCCAGCAGCTTAGTGGGGACTAGCGGAGCTCAAGAGACCCAGTACTTC. Amino acid sequence: CASSLVGTSGAQETQYF. The chain links TRBV7-2 to TRBJ2-5; 11 positions match TRBD2. This CDR3 comprises 17 residues. Germline V gene sequence: CDR1 SGHTA, CDR2 FQGNSA. V was pared by 1 base and J by 2 bases, with 6 bases of the junction left unmatched.

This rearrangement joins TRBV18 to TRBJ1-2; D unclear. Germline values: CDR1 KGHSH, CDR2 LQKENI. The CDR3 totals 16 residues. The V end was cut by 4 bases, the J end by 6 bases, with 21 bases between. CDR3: CASSRAPMRPLNGYTF. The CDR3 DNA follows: TGTGCCAGCTCACGCGCCCCTATGCGCCCCCTGAATGGCTACACCTTC.

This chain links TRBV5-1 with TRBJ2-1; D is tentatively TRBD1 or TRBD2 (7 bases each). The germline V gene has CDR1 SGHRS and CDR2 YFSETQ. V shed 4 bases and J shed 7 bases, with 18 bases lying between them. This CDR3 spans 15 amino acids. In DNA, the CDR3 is TGCGCCAGCAGCGCAGCGGGACAGCTAAATAATGAGCAGTTCTTC. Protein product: CASSAAGQLNNEQFF. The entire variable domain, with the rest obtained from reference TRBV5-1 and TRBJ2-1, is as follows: KAGVTQTPRYLIKTRGQQVTLSCSPISGHRSVSWYQQTPGQGLQFLFEYFSETQRNKGNFPGRFSGRQFSNSRSEMNVSTLELGDSALYLCASSAAGQLNNEQFFGPGTRLTVL.

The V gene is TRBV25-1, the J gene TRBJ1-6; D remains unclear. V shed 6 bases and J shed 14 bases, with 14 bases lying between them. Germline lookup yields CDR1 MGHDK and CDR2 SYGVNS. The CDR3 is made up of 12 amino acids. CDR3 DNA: TGTGCCAGCAGCGTCCCCCTAGGGACCCTCCACTTT. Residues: CASSVPLGTLHF.

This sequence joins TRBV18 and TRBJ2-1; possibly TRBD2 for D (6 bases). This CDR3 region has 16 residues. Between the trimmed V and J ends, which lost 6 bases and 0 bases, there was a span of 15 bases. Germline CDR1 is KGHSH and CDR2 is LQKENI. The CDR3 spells CASSPVAASSYNEQFF. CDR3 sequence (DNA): TGTGCCAGCTCTCCAGTAGCGGCCTCCTCCTACAATGAGCAGTTCTTC.

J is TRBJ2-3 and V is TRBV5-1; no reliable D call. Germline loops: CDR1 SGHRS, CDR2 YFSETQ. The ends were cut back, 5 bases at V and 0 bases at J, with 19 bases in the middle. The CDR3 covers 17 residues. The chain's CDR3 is CASSGSRPSSSTDTQYF. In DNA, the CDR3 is TGCGCCAGCAGTGGATCAAGACCTAGTTCCAGCACAGATACGCAGTATTTT.

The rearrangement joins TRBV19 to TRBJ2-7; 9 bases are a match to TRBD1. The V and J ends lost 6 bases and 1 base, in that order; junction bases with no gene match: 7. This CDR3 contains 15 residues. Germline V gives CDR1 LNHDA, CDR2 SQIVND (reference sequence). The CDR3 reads CASSPGTGPSYEQYF. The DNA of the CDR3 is TGTGCCAGTAGCCCCGGGACAGGGCCTTCCTACGAGCAGTACTTC.

CDR3: CASSLVGRAAAFF. In DNA, the CDR3 is TGTGCCAGCAGCTTGGTAGGTCGGGCAGCAGCTTTCTTT. The V call is TRBV5-6, the J call TRBJ1-1; D is unclear. Trimming shortened V by 0 bases and J by 10 bases, and 13 bases separated the two germline ends. In germline, CDR1 is SGHDT, CDR2 YYEEEE. The CDR3 totals 13 residues. Full variable domain (rest looked up from reference TRBV5-6 and TRBJ1-1): DAGVTQSPTHLIKTRGQQVTLRCSPKSGHDTVSWYQQALGQGPQFIFQYYEEEERQRGNFPDRFSGHQFPNYSSELNVNALLLGDSALYLCASSLVGRAAAFFGQGTRLTVV.

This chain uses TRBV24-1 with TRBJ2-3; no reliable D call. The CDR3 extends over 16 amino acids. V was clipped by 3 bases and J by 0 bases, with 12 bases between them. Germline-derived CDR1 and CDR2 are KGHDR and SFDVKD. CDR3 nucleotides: TGTGCCACCAGTGATCGGGCCCAGAGAAGCACAGATACGCAGTATTTT. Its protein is CATSDRAQRSTDTQYF.

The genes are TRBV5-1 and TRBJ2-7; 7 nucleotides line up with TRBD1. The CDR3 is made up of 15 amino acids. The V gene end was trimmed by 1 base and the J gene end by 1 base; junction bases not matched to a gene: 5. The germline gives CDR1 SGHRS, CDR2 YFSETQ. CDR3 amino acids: CASSLTGVYSYEQYF. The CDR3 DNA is TGCGCCAGCAGCTTGACAGGGGTTTATTCCTACGAGCAGTACTTC. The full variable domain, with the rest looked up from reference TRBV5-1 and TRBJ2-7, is KAGVTQTPRYLIKTRGQQVTLSCSPISGHRSVSWYQQTPGQGLQFLFEYFSETQRNKGNFPGRFSGRQFSNSRSEMNVSTLELGDSALYLCASSLTGVYSYEQYFGPGTRLTVT.

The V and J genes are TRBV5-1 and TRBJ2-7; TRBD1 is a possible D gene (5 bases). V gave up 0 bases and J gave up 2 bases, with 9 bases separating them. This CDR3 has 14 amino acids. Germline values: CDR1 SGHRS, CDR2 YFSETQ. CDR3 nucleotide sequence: TGCGCCAGCAGCTTGGAAGCAGGGCCCTACGAGCAGTACTTC. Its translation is CASSLEAGPYEQYF. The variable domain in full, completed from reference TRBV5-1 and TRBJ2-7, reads KAGVTQTPRYLIKTRGQQVTLSCSPISGHRSVSWYQQTPGQGLQFLFEYFSETQRNKGNFPGRFSGRQFSNSRSEMNVSTLELGDSALYLCASSLEAGPYEQYFGPGTRLTVT.

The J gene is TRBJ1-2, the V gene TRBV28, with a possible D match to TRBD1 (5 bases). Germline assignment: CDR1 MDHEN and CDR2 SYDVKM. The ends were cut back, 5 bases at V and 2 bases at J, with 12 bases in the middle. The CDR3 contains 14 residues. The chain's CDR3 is CASSGAGMNYGYTF. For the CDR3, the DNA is TGTGCCAGCAGTGGGGCAGGGATGAACTATGGCTACACCTTC.

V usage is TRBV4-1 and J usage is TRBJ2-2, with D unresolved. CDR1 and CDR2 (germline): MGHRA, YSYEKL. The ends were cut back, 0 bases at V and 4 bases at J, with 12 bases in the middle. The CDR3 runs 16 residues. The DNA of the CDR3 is TGCGCCAGCAGCCAAGACGTGGGCCGATCCACCGGGGAGCTGTTTTTT. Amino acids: CASSQDVGRSTGELFF.

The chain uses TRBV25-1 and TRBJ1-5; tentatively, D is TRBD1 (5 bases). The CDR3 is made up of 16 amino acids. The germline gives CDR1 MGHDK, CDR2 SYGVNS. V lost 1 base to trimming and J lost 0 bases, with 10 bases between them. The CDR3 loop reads CASSEFGGDSNQPQHF. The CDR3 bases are TGTGCCAGCAGTGAATTCGGAGGGGATAGCAATCAGCCCCAGCATTTT.

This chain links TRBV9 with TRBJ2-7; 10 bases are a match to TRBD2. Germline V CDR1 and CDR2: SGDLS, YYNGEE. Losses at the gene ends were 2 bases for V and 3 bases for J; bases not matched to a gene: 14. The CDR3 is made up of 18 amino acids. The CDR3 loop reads CASSVTGGTSAQHYEQYF. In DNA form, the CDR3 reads TGTGCCAGCAGCGTTACCGGAGGGACTAGCGCACAACACTACGAGCAGTACTTC.

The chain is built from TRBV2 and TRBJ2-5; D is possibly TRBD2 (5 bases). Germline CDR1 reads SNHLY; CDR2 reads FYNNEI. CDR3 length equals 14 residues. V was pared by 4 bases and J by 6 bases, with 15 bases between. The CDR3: CASSVEGQVKTQYF. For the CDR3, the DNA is TGTGCCAGCAGTGTTGAGGGCCAGGTAAAGACCCAGTACTTC.